This T cell receptor (beta chain) was observed in a study of blood T cell repertoires in COVID-19. Whole-study context: Italy, Spain and the United States were the sources of the convalescent and acute COVID-19 samples. In each case, the material was cDNA or gDNA derived from T cells, B-cell-depleted T cells, or PBMCs.

V was pared by 4 bases and J by 2 bases, with 8 bases of the junction left unmatched. Germline values: CDR1 SGHRS, CDR2 YFSETQ. This CDR3 spans 16 amino acids. Original processing notes: Cell counts per sample came from amplifying reference gene primers. Profiling relied on immunoSEQ multiplex PCR, and the TCRdb table lists in-frame clones only, not all of them. The V and J calls and clone size were taken over from that table, and D and trimming were inferred from the DNA. The table lists some 76,000 clones, about 89% of them singletons. The chain recombines TRBV5-1 with TRBJ2-3, with 9 positions matching TRBD1. The sequenced sample consisted of peripheral blood. This clonotype was sampled from a man in his 60s with acute or convalescent COVID-19. CDR3 DNA: TGCGCCAGCAGCGAGATTGGACAGGGGTTCACAGATACGCAGTATTTT. Its translation is CASSEIGQGFTDTQYF.